This T cell receptor beta chain was recorded in a study of blood T cells in healthy people across ages. Overall study findings and caveats: It was held that diversity estimates obtained from one million T cells represented underestimates. Long-lived donors exceeded aged donors in naive CD4+ cells and diversity.

It was with a sample-barcoded 5' primer and a J-beta primer mix that a second PCR of about 6 to 12 cycles was run. Each CDR3 protein is one row after TCRdb ran MiXCR on the 5' RACE reads. The sample shows more than 700,000 distinct CDR3 sequences, 40% to 65% of them seen only once. Comment on this clonotype: Its antigen remains unknown. The junction departs from germline at one end; a sequencing error may be responsible.

Donors were systemically healthy Caucasian individuals from Russia aged about 6 to 95 years. Per sample, at least 6 micrograms of total RNA were extracted. This TCR derives from an older man in good health. Sequencing was performed on blood.

The CDR3 protein is CATSRDRSADTQYF. The DNA for the CDR3 is TGTGCCACCAGCAGAGATAGGTCAGCAGATACGCAGTATTTT. The chain carries TRBV7-9 and TRBJ2-3, with D unclear. The CDR3 consists of 14 residues. CDR1 SEHNR and CDR2 FQNEAQ come from the germline V gene (reference sequence).